A selection of T cell receptor beta chains follows, all from one sample in a study of OX40 agonist ivuxolimab in advanced cancers. Clones were sequenced by immunoSEQ multiplex PCR, and TCRdb holds only the in-frame ones, with some missing. This sample yields some 21,000 clones, of which around four fifths are seen a single time; approximately 19% belongs to the top ten. The sequencing here drew on CD4+ or CD8+ T cells sorted from blood, taken in a trial of the OX40 agonist ivuxolimab. The receptors stem from an adult with an advanced solid tumor such as melanoma, head and neck, liver or kidney cancer. The conserved cysteine and the conserved F or W are not part of the CDR3 here.

>TRBV28
ASSTTTGNEQF
>TRBV19
ASSIGSGLQETQY
>TRBV27
ASSPTTGGETQY
>TRBV9
ASSVAGPGELF
>TRBV18
ASSGDRGNQPQH
>TRBV5-4
ASSQGGGMNTEAF
>TRBV19
ASSIPQLSGNTIY
>TRBV10-3
AVGGTSGNTIY
>TRBV9
ASSSRDGSHYNEQF
>TRBV28
ASSSADRIFVGNTIY
>TRBV28
ASSYPTGGNYEQY
>TRBV10-2
ASSEVTYPTEAF
>TRBV28
ASSPGGSGNTIY
>TRBV6-5
ASSITGDNEQF
>TRBV27
ASSFGGSNPYNEQF
>TRBV6-5
ASSEGGELF
>TRBV27
ASSWTNTDTQY
>TRBV6-4
ASSDSAGTGGNEQF
>TRBV2
ASSNGGPGTDTQY
>TRBV4-1
ASSQPPPWGPSYEQY
>TRBV7-2
ASSPDLAGGHTDTQY
>TRBV4-1
ASSQGGQSNYGYT
>TRBV4-2
ASSQAGVNYGYT
>TRBV5-1
ASSFGGYAGELF
>TRBV5-1
ASSLGLAGAYNEQF
>TRBV7-6
ASSSGRAGNNEQF
>TRBV7-9
ASSPGRTGYQETQY
>TRBV11-3
ASSYRPNTEAF
>TRBV9
ASSVGGGTYGYT
>TRBV5-1
ASSWDRISGEQY
>TRBV6-5
ASSLSGTLNTEAF
>TRBV27
ASSGGAQDPQY
>TRBV20-1
SAPWTYEQY
>TRBV4-3
ASSQPGQGVGEQF
>TRBV4-3
ASSQEGPPRPYEQY
>TRBV7-5
ARSLGGPRETQY
>TRBV5-4
ASSLYQGGNSPLH
>TRBV30
AWTLGTGFQPQH
>TRBV19
ASSKTGGNEQY
>TRBV11-1
ASSLQGGNEQF
>TRBV2
ASRGGTPEGEQY
>TRBV2
ASSVQGGSYNSPLH
>TRBV29-1
SVETPVPGRPGNTIY
>TRBV9
ASSVGSGETQY
>TRBV28
ASSLFWVGGKDTQY
>TRBV30
AWDRGAWSPLH
>TRBV5-7
ASSFGGGRMNTEAF
>TRBV5-5
ASSLAPGEGTGELF
>TRBV7-9
ASNAGQAGYEQY
>TRBV27
ASSLRGGPYNEQF
>TRBV7-9
ASSSSLVTGELF
>TRBV7-9
ASSPDWGTDYEQY
>TRBV27
ASSTLAGSSYEQY
>TRBV6-5
ASSYSTGEAF
>TRBV2
ASSGTSGSGDTQY
>TRBV9
ASSEDRGVDEQF
>TRBV30
AWSTGIRSEQF
>TRBV5-3
ASSGDIYEQY
>TRBV7-2
ASSPGVAGGPIEQF